Each of the 14 T cell receptor beta chains below was sequenced from the same sample in a study of post-analysis software for immune sequencing data. Study findings and constraints: Five or six TRBV segments, TRBV5-6, TRBV5-1 and TRBV20-1 among them, were found more frequent in patients than controls.

Each TCR beta cDNA library carried unique molecular identifiers. TCRdb ran MiXCR on the PCR reads and lists one entry per CDR3 protein. The sample lists 450,000 to 700,000 distinct CDR3 sequences, 44% seen once, with approximately 1.7% in the top ten. Which antigens these TCRs recognize remains unknown. Material: blood. These receptors were collected from a girl aged 5-17 years with multiple sclerosis.

The table lists this clonotype with a few counts. V usage is TRBV20-1 and J usage is TRBJ2-7, with a tentative D call TRBD1 (6 bases). Germline V gene data show CDR1 as DFQATT and CDR2 as SNEGSKA (reference sequence). V lost 3 bases and J 5 bases, leaving 14 bases between the germline ends. There are 13 residues in the CDR3. As DNA, the CDR3 is TGCAGTGCTAGTCCTCGACAGGCCCACGAGCAGTACTTC. Protein product: CSASPRQAHEQYF.

This clonotype was seen only a few times. V and J are TRBV9 and TRBJ2-1, with a tentative D call TRBD2 (6 bases). Germline CDR1 and CDR2: SGDLS and YYNGEE. Trimming removed 0 bases from V and 5 bases from J, with 12 bases in between. The CDR3 covers 15 residues. The CDR3 protein is CASSVELAANNEQFF. The CDR3 nucleotides are TGTGCCAGCAGCGTAGAGTTAGCGGCCAACAATGAGCAGTTCTTC.

This clonotype showed up just a few times. V gene TRBV10-3 combines with J gene TRBJ2-7; D not resolved. The CDR3 has 12 residues. The germline V gene encodes CDR1 ENHRY and CDR2 SYGVKD. Trimming removed 4 bases at V and 4 bases at J, with 8 bases between. The CDR3 loop reads CAISGSRYEQYF. CDR3 nucleotides: TGTGCCATCAGTGGATCCCGATACGAGCAGTACTTC.

The chain carries TRBV4-1 and TRBJ2-7, with a possible D match to TRBD1 (6 bases). The V end was cut by 5 bases, the J end by 4 bases, with 15 bases between. Germline CDR1 is MGHRA and CDR2 is YSYEKL. CDR3 length: 14 residues. As DNA, the CDR3 is TGCGCCAGCAGCGCCGGGACACACCCTTACGAGCAGTACTTC. This gives the protein CASSAGTHPYEQYF.

V and J are TRBV12-3 or TRBV12-4 and TRBJ1-2; D is unclear. V lost 5 bases, J lost 6 bases, and 13 bases lay in between. The CDR3 totals 13 residues. CDR3: CASSPGSRDGYTF. In DNA form, the CDR3 reads TGTGCCAGCAGTCCTGGCTCTCGGGATGGCTACACCTTC.

The CDR3 DNA follows: TGTGCCAGCAGTTTTCCCAACGCATCTAGCGGGAGGGCCCAAGAGACCCAGTACTTC. Translating gives CASSFPNASSGRAQETQYF. This chain joins TRBV12-3 or TRBV12-4 and TRBJ2-5, with 12 bases lining up with TRBD2. The CDR3 is 19 amino acids. After removal of 3 bases from V and 1 base from J, the junction contained 12 bases not matched to a gene.

This clonotype was picked up one time. The rearrangement links TRBV27 to TRBJ1-1; D not certain. V dropped 8 bases and J dropped 1 base, with 23 bases sitting between them. The CDR3 is 17 residues long. Looked up from germline, CDR1 is MNHEY and CDR2 is SMNVEV (reference sequence). The CDR3 region is CASGALSDSAGNTEAFF. CDR3 DNA sequence: TGTGCCAGCGGAGCCCTCTCAGACTCGGCTGGGAACACTGAAGCTTTCTTT.

This clonotype was seen more than once but under ten times. This chain uses TRBV24-1 with TRBJ2-5, with D tentatively TRBD1 (5 bases). The DNA matches TRBJ2-7 better at its end, which makes the J call doubtful. The CDR3 runs 12 residues. Germline CDR1 KGHDR, CDR2 SFDVKD. In DNA form, the CDR3 reads TGTGCCACCAGTGACCGACAGCTCGAGCAGTACTTC. It yields the protein CATSDRQLEQYF.

Comment on this clonotype: One base away lies a much larger clone, so this may be a sequencing read error. The chain joins TRBV12-3 or TRBV12-4 to TRBJ2-5; D may be TRBD2 (6 bases). The CDR3 contains 16 residues. V shed 5 bases and J shed 11 bases, with 27 bases lying between them. CDR3 sequence: CASSPSGSGNVYAQYF. CDR3 bases: TGTGCCAGCAGTCCCAGTGGTAGCGGAAACGTCTACGCGCAGTACTTC.

The chain combines TRBV4-1 with TRBJ2-1; TRBD2 matches 13 bases. The CDR3 totals 15 residues. The trim removed 4 bases at V and 9 bases at J, leaving 6 bases unmatched. In germline, CDR1 is MGHRA, CDR2 YSYEKL. This chain's CDR3 is CASSRTSGGELEQFF. The CDR3 DNA reads TGCGCCAGCAGCCGTACTAGCGGGGGGGAGCTTGAGCAGTTCTTC.

The gene calls are TRBV12-3 or TRBV12-4 and TRBJ2-1, with D uncertain. V was trimmed by 1 base and J by 5 bases, leaving 15 bases between them. CDR3 length: 16 amino acids. The CDR3 protein is CASSLESARPDNEQFF. In DNA, the CDR3 is TGTGCCAGCAGTTTAGAAAGCGCCCGACCTGACAATGAGCAGTTCTTC.

This chain joins TRBV25-1 and TRBJ2-1; TRBD2 matches 8 bases. CDR1 is MGHDK, CDR2 SYGVNS, per germline. With V trimmed by 1 base and J by 9 bases, 17 bases remained unmatched. CDR3 size: 18 residues. The CDR3 DNA sequence: TGTGCCAGCAGTGAATTAGCGGGAAACCTTGGAGGGGATGGTGAGCAGTTCTTC. It yields the protein CASSELAGNLGGDGEQFF.

This chain links TRBV29-1 with TRBJ2-5, with TRBD2 as a possible D gene (6 bases). Gene TRBJ2-7 matches the end of the DNA better, so the J call may be wrong. Germline V lookup: CDR1 SQVTM, CDR2 ANQGSEA. This CDR3 comprises 13 residues. The CDR3 region is CSVAGQGNYEQYF. CDR3 bases: TGCAGCGTCGCGGGGCAGGGAAACTACGAGCAGTACTTC.

J is TRBJ2-4 and V is TRBV12-3 or TRBV12-4, with 15 bases identical to TRBD2. The assigned J gene may be wrong: the sequence end matches TRBJ2-7 better. The CDR3 loop spans 17 amino acids. In nucleotides, the CDR3 is TGTGCCAGCAGTTCCGGGACTAGCGGGAGGCGCACCTACGAGCAGTACTTC. It translates to CASSSGTSGRRTYEQYF.